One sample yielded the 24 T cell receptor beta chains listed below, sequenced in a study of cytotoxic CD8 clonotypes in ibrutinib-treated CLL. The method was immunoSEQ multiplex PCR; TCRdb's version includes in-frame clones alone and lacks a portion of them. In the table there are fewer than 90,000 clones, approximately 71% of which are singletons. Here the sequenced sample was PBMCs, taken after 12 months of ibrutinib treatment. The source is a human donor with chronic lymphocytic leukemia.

CDR3 sequence reads: CASTIGAGRETQYF. The CDR3 DNA is TGTGCCAGCACCATTGGGGCCGGAAGGGAGACCCAGTACTTC. The genes are TRBV6-5 and TRBJ2-5, with a tentative D call TRBD1 (5 bases). Germline assignment: CDR1 MNHEY and CDR2 SVGAGI. The CDR3 spans 14 residues. V shed 7 bases and J shed 5 bases, with 17 bases lying between them.

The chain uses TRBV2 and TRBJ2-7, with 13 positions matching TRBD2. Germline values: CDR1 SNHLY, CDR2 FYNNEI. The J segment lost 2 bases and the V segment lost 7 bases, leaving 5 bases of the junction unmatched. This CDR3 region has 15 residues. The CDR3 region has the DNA TGTGCCAGCATCTTAACTAGCGGGGGGGCCTACGAGCAGTACTTC. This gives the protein CASILTSGGAYEQYF.

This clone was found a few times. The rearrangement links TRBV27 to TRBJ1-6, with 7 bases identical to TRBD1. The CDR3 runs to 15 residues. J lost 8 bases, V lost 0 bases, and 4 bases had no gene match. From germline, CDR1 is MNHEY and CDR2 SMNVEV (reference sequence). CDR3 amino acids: CASSLSTGRYSPLHF. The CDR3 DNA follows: TGTGCCAGCAGTTTATCGACAGGGAGGTATTCACCCCTCCACTTT.

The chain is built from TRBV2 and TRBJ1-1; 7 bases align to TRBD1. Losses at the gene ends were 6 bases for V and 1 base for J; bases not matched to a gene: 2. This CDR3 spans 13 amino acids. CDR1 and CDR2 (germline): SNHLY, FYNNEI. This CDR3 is CASRGQPNTEAFF. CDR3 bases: TGTGCCAGCAGGGGACAGCCGAACACTGAAGCTTTCTTT.

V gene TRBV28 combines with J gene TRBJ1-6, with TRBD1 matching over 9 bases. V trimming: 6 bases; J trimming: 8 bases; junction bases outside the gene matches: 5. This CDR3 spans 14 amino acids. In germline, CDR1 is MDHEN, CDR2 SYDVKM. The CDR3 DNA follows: TGTGCCAGCAGACCGACAGGGGGGTATTCACCCCTCCACTTT. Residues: CASRPTGGYSPLHF.

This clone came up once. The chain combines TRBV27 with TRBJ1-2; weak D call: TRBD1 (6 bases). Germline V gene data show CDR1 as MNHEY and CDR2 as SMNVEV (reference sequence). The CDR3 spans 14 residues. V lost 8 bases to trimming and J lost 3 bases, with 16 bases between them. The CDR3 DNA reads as TGTGCCAGCCGGACTGCAGGGGTGGACTATGGCTACACCTTC. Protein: CASRTAGVDYGYTF.

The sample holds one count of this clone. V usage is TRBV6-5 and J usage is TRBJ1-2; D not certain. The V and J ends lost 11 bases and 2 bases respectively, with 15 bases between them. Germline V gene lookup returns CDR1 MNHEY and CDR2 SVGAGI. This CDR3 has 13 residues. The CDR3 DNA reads TGTGCCGCTCTATCGAGTGGAAACTATGGCTACACCTTC. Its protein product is CAALSSGNYGYTF.

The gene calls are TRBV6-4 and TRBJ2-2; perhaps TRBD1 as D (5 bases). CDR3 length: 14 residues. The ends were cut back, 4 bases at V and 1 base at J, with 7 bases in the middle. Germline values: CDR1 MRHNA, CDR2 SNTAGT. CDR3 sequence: CASSGGRNTGELFF. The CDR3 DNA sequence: TGTGCCAGCAGTGGGGGCCGGAACACCGGGGAGCTGTTTTTT.

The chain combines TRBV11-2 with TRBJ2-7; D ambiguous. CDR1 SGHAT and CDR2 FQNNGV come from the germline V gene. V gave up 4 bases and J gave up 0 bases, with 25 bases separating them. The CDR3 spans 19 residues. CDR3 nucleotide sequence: TGTGCCAGCAGCTATTATCCCGCTCCCCTTAGCAGCCCCTCCTACGAGCAGTACTTC. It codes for CASSYYPAPLSSPSYEQYF.

As DNA, the CDR3 is TGTGCCAGCAGCTCCGAACCCCCGAGAAACAATGAGCAGTTCTTC. This gives the protein CASSSEPPRNNEQFF. J is TRBJ2-1 and V is TRBV7-9, with D hard to call. This CDR3 has 15 amino acids. V shed 4 bases and J shed 5 bases, with 15 bases lying between them. Germline V lookup: CDR1 SEHNR, CDR2 FQNEAQ (reference sequence).

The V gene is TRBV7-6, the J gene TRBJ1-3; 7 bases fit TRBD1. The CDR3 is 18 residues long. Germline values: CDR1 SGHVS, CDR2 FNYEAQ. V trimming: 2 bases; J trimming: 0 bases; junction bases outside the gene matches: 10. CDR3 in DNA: TGTGCCAGCAGCTTAAAGTCGGGCAGGGGGTCCTCTGGAAACACCATATATTTT. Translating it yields CASSLKSGRGSSGNTIYF.

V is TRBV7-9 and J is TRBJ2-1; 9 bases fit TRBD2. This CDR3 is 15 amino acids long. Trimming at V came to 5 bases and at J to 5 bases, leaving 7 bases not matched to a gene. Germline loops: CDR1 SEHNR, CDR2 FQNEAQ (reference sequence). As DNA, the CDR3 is TGTGCCAGCAGCGCCGGGACTAGCCCTCACAATGAGCAGTTCTTC. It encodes CASSAGTSPHNEQFF.

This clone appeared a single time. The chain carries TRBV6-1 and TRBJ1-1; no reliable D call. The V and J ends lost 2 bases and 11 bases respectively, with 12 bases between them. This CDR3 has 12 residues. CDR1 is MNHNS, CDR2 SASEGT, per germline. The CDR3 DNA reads TGTGCCAGCAGTGAATGGAGGGCGGGGGCTTTCTTT. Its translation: CASSEWRAGAFF.

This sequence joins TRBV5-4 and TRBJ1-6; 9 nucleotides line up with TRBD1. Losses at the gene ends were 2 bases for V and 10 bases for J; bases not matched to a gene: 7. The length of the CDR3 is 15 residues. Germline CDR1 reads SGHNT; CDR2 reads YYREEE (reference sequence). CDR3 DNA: TGTGCCAGCAGCTTACAGGGGGCGGCTAACTCACCCCTCCACTTT. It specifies CASSLQGAANSPLHF. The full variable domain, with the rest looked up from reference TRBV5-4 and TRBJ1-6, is ETGVTQSPTHLIKTRGQQVTLRCSSQSGHNTVSWYQQALGQGPQFIFQYYREEENGRGNFPPRFSGLQFPNYSSELNVNALELDDSALYLCASSLQGAANSPLHFGNGTRLTVT.

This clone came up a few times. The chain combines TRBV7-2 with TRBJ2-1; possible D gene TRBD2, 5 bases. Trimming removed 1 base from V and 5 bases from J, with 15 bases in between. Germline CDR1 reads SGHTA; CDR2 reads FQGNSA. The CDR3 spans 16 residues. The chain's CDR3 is CASSLGPGKANNEQFF. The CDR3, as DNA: TGTGCCAGCAGCTTAGGGCCGGGGAAGGCGAACAATGAGCAGTTCTTC.

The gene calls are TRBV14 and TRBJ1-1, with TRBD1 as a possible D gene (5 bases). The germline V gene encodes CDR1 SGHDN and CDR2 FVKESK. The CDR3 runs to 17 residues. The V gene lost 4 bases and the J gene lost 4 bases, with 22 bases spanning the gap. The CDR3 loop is CASSLMIPQGRFTEAFF. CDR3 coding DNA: TGTGCCAGCAGCCTAATGATCCCCCAGGGCCGGTTCACTGAAGCTTTCTTT.

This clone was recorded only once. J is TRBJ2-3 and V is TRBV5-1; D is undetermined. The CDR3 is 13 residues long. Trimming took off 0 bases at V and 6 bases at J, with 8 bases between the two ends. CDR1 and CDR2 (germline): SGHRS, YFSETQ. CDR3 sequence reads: CASSLARADTQYF. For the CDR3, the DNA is TGCGCCAGCAGCTTGGCACGTGCGGATACGCAGTATTTT.

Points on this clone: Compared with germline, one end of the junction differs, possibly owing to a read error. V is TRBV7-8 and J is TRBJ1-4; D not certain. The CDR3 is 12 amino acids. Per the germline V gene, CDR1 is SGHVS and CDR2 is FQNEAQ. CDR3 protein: CASSIVPGRVVF. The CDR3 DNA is TGTGCCAGCAGCATCGTCCCAGGCCGGGTGGTTTTT.

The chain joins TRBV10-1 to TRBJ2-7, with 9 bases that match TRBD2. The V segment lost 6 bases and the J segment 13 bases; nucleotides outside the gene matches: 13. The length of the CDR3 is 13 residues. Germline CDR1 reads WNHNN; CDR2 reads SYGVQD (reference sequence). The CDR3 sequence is CASSVHFLAGQYF. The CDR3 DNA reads TGCGCCAGCAGCGTCCACTTCCTAGCGGGACAATACTTC.

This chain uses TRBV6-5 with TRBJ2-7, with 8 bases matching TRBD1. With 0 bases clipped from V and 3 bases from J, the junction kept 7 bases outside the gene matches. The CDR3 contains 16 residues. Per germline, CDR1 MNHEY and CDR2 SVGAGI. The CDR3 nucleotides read TGTGCCAGCAGTTACTCTCGGCAGGGGGCTTTCTACGAGCAGTACTTC. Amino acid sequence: CASSYSRQGAFYEQYF.

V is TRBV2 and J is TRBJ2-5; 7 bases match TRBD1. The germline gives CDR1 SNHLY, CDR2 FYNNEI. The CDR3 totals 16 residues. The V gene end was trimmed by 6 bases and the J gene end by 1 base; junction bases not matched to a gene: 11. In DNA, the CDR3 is TGTGCCAGCAGCAAAGCTGGGACAGTAATCCAAGAGACCCAGTACTTC. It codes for CASSKAGTVIQETQYF.

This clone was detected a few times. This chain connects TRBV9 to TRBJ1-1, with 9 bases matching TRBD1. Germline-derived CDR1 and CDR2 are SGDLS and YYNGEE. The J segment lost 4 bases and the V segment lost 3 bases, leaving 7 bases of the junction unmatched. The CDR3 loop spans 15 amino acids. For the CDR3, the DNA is TGTGCCAGCAGCGGACGAACAGGGGGCGCCACTGAAGCTTTCTTT. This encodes CASSGRTGGATEAFF.

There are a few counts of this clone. Here the CDR3 DNA reads TGTGCCAGCAGCGTGGACCCAGCAGGGGATGAGCAGTTCTTC. Residues: CASSVDPAGDEQFF. The chain links TRBV7-6 to TRBJ2-1, with D tentatively TRBD1 (6 bases). V was trimmed by 5 bases and J by 8 bases, leaving 16 bases between them. Per the germline V gene, CDR1 is SGHVS and CDR2 is FNYEAQ. This CDR3 spans 14 amino acids. The whole variable domain, remainder taken from reference TRBV7-6 and TRBJ2-1, is GAGVSQSPRYKVTKRGQDVALRCDPISGHVSLYWYRQALGQGPEFLTYFNYEAQQDKSGLPNDRFSAERPEGSISTLTIQRTEQRDSAMYRCASSVDPAGDEQFFGPGTRLTVL.

DNA of the CDR3: TGTGCCAGCAGTTACCTCAAAACCGGGGAGCTGTTTTTT. Protein: CASSYLKTGELFF. J is TRBJ2-2 and V is TRBV6-5; no firm D call. Per the germline V gene, CDR1 is MNHEY and CDR2 is SVGAGI. V was cut by 2 bases and J by 5 bases, with 6 bases left in between. CDR3 size: 13 residues.